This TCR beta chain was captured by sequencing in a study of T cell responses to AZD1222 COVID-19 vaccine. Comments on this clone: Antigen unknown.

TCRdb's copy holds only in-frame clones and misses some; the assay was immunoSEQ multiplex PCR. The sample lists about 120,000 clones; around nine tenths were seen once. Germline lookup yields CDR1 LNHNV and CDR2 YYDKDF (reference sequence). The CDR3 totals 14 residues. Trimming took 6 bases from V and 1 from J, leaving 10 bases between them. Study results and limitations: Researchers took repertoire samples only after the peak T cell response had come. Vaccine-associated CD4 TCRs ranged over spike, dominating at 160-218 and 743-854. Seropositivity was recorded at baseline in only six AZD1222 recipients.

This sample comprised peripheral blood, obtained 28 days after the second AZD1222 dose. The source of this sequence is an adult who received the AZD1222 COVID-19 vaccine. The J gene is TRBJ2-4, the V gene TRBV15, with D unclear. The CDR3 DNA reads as TGTGCCACCAGAACGGTGGGGGCCAAAAACATTCAGTACTTC. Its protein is CATRTVGAKNIQYF.